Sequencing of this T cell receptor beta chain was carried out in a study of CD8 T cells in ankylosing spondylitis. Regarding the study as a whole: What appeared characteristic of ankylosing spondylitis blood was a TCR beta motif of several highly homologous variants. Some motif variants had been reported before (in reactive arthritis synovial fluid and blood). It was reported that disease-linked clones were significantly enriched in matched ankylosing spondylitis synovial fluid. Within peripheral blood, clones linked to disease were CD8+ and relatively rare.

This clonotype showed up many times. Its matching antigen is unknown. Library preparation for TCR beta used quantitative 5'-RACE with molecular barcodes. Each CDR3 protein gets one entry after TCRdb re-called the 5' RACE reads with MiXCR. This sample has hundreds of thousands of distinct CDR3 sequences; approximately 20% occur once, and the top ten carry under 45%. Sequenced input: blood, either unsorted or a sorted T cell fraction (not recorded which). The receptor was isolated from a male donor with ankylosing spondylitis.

CDR3 protein: CASSSDRGLYTF. DNA of the CDR3: TGTGCCAGCAGTTCGGACAGGGGCCTTTACACCTTC. The chain couples TRBV12-3 or TRBV12-4 to TRBJ1-2; the match to TRBD1 covers 9 bases. V lost 4 bases to trimming and J lost 11 bases; unmatched junction nucleotides: 5. The CDR3 extends over 12 amino acids.